This TCR beta chain emerged from a study of T cell responses to AZD1222 COVID-19 vaccine (dated by TCRdb to the early 2020s). For context, the study as a whole: Because spike-specific TCR depth and breadth did not differ between the two schedules, AZD1222 recipients who got a second dose at roughly 4 weeks were pooled with those who got a second dose at roughly 12 weeks. Trial participants were enrolled into age subgroups of 18-55, 56-69 and 70-plus years, which contained approximately 150, 30 and 60 TCR-sequenced participants, respectively. TCR sequencing was performed for over 230 trial participants, of whom 207 were given two doses of AZD1222 and 26 were given two doses of MenACWY control vaccine.

Spanning cysteine to phenylalanine, the CDR3 consists of 14 amino acids. Only the CDR3 region is kept as DNA, spanning 42 bases read in frame from base 1. The germline V gene (reference sequence) gives CDR1 as SGHNT and CDR2 as YYREEE. The junction shows trimming of 5 bases on V and 5 bases on J, plus 11 bases between the germline ends. The CDR3 regions of human TCRbeta chains were analyzed by immunosequencing. The published analysis was carried out like this. TCRs in the repertoires were matched against a reference library of SARS-CoV-2-specific TCRs that had been generated with the MIRA antigen-specificity platform. Breadth was defined as the fraction of unique TCRs that were SARS-CoV-2-associated. Depth was defined as the fraction of total T cells that were SARS-CoV-2-associated. Each spike-specific TCR was assigned to its reactive spike region and to a CD4 or CD8 class using the MIRA data. Log10-transformed breadth and depth values were compared by one-way ANOVA with Sidak's multiple comparisons tests. As stored in TCRdb, this immuneACCESS dataset retains in-frame rearrangements with V and J assigned. A fraction of the clones does not appear; measured against another copy, unresolved V genes explain less than half of the discrepancy, and the remainder lacks a known reason. That table furnishes V, J and clone size, whereas the DNA furnished D and trimming. In this sample the table shows about 140,000 clones, more than 90% of which occur a single time. Of the sample, approximately 4.7% falls within the top ten clones.

Paper-wide results and their limitations: Because no day 14 peak-response samples were available, the repertoires could be characterized only after the peak T cell response. Conclusions about previously exposed vaccinees were limited because only six AZD1222 recipients were SARS-CoV-2 seropositive at baseline. Reportedly, close to half of the unique spike-specific TCRs recognized epitopes lying outside the regions that are mutated in the B.1.351 and B.1.1.7 variants. In the small 56-69-year group, the increase in depth fell short of significance, most likely because of low power. A significant rise in spike-specific TCR breadth and depth was observed after two AZD1222 doses relative to day 0 and relative to MenACWY recipients. The vaccine-associated CD4 TCRs covered the entire spike protein, and the dominant responses fell in regions 160-218 and 743-854. Most participants were white British and females outnumbered males, and the authors suggested that clonal diversity may have been underestimated.

Note on this clone: No antigen is known for it. The record has no base qualities; no much larger clone is one base away.

Interpreted using the paper, the time point label stands for: baseline before first vaccination. Vaccinee samples were obtained from the UK trials COV001 and COV002, which included a single-blind randomized controlled phase 2/3 trial of AZD1222 (ChAdOx1 nCoV-19) in healthy adults. For TCRbeta chain sequencing, PBMC samples from trial participants were taken at day 0 and at day 28 after the second dose. In this chain, TRBV5-4 is recombined with TRBJ1-6; matching of 5 bases hints at TRBD1 as the D gene. The TCR was taken from an adult in good health. Source: peripheral blood, taken on day 0 of AZD1222 vaccination. The DNA sequence reads TGTGCCAGCAGGCTAGGGGCGGATAATTCACCCCTCCACTTT. It translates to CASRLGADNSPLHF.